The 28 T cell receptor beta chains below all came from one sample that was sequenced in a study of monozygotic twins with inflammatory bowel disease. TCRdb derives one entry per CDR3 protein from the 5' RACE reads, leaving out DNA. The data show fewer than 550,000 distinct CDR3 sequences, and the top ten clones hold around 2.5%. Sequencing was done on a sample of blood. These receptors came from a human donor with ulcerative colitis or Crohn's disease, or a healthy co-twin of an affected twin (not recorded which).

The CDR3 region is CASSSPGQGGGGYTF. The chain combines TRBV28 with TRBJ1-2; TCRdb designates TRBD1, a call that cannot be tested without DNA. Germline-derived CDR1 and CDR2 are MDHEN and SYDVKM. The CDR3 covers 15 residues.

J is TRBJ2-4 and V is TRBV3-1; TCRdb proposes TRBD2, but this gene call is untestable without DNA. CDR1 is LGHDT and CDR2 is YNNKEL in the germline V gene (reference sequence). This CDR3 is 18 amino acids long. The CDR3 here is CASSQGRLAGGFKNIQYF.

J is TRBJ1-1 and V is TRBV11-2; the D call from TCRdb, TRBD1, cannot be confirmed without DNA. The CDR3 is 15 residues long. CDR1 and CDR2 (germline): SGHAT, FQNNGV. The CDR3 reads CASSLVAGVGTEAFF. The variable domain in full, with the rest retrieved from reference TRBV11-2 and TRBJ1-1, is EAGVAQSPRYKIIEKRQSVAFWCNPISGHATLYWYQQILGQGPKLLIQFQNNGVVDDSQLPKDRFSAERLKGVDSTLKIQPAKLEDSAVYLCASSLVAGVGTEAFFGQGTRLTVV.

The chain employs TRBV6-1 and TRBJ1-2; the D call from TCRdb, TRBD1, cannot be confirmed without DNA. This CDR3 has 15 amino acids. Germline V gene data show CDR1 as MNHNS and CDR2 as SASEGT. The chain's CDR3 is CASSEARGGFYGYTF.

This rearrangement joins TRBV15 to TRBJ2-7; TCRdb's assignment of TRBD2 cannot be checked, as there is no DNA. CDR3 size: 13 residues. CDR1 LNHNV and CDR2 YYDKDF come from the germline V gene (reference sequence). This CDR3 is CATSSTRDYEQYF.

V gene TRBV5-6 combines with J gene TRBJ2-1. CDR3 size: 15 residues. Germline V lookup: CDR1 SGHDT, CDR2 YYEEEE. The CDR3: CASSWDRGPLNEQFF.

J is TRBJ2-3 and V is TRBV9; TCRdb names TRBD2, which stays unverified in the absence of DNA. The V gene's germline CDR1 is SGDLS and CDR2 YYNGEE. The CDR3 is made up of 16 amino acids. This CDR3 reads CASSVGTDDSTDTQYF.

This chain uses TRBV11-1 with TRBJ2-7; TCRdb indicates TRBD2, and absent DNA this call remains unverified. Germline V gene lookup returns CDR1 SGHAT and CDR2 FQDESV (reference sequence). The CDR3 has 16 amino acids. The chain's CDR3 is CASSLRGTSGSYEQYF.

CDR3 protein: CASSRTGVSGANVLTF. This chain connects TRBV27 to TRBJ2-6; the D call of TRBD1 rests on TCRdb alone, since no DNA is present to check it. The germline gives CDR1 MNHEY, CDR2 SMNVEV (reference sequence). This CDR3 spans 16 amino acids.

CDR3 region: CASRPTGGSSPLHF. The V call is TRBV11-2, the J call TRBJ1-6; lacking DNA, the TRBD1 call made by TCRdb goes unchecked. The CDR3 length is 14 residues. The V gene's germline CDR1 is SGHAT and CDR2 FQNNGV. The entire variable domain, with the rest obtained from reference TRBV11-2 and TRBJ1-6, is as follows: EAGVAQSPRYKIIEKRQSVAFWCNPISGHATLYWYQQILGQGPKLLIQFQNNGVVDDSQLPKDRFSAERLKGVDSTLKIQPAKLEDSAVYLCASRPTGGSSPLHFGNGTRLTVT.

This chain uses TRBV7-9 with TRBJ1-1; TCRdb calls TRBD1, which cannot be checked without DNA. Germline CDR1 SEHNR, CDR2 FQNEAQ (reference sequence). The CDR3 contains 15 residues. CDR3 region: CASSPRGAQVTEAFF.

The chain carries TRBV5-6 and TRBJ1-3; the TCRdb D gene call, TRBD1, has no DNA to confirm it. Germline V gives CDR1 SGHDT, CDR2 YYEEEE. CDR3 length equals 15 residues. CDR3 amino acids: CASSLANRGGNTVYF.

The rearrangement links TRBV7-2 to TRBJ2-1. Germline V gene lookup returns CDR1 SGHTA and CDR2 FQGNSA. The CDR3 covers 14 residues. The CDR3 is CASSFPVSYNEQFF.

This CDR3 is CASSLLIRGHHLAFF. This chain joins TRBV5-6 and TRBJ1-1. The germline gives CDR1 SGHDT, CDR2 YYEEEE. The CDR3 spans 15 residues.

The chain combines TRBV7-2 with TRBJ2-3; TCRdb picks TRBD1, but there is no DNA to check that call. The CDR3 contains 11 residues. Germline V lookup: CDR1 SGHTA, CDR2 FQGNSA. CDR3 protein: CASSAGDTQYF.

The chain carries TRBV20-1 and TRBJ2-4. This CDR3 has 14 amino acids. The germline V gene encodes CDR1 DFQATT and CDR2 SNEGSKA (reference sequence). The chain's CDR3 is CSARTNIAKNIQYF.

V gene TRBV20-1 combines with J gene TRBJ2-7. CDR1 DFQATT and CDR2 SNEGSKA come from the germline V gene (reference sequence). The CDR3 totals 14 residues. The CDR3 loop reads CSARVGILHYEQYF.

The chain carries TRBV5-1 and TRBJ2-7; TCRdb calls TRBD1, which cannot be checked without DNA. CDR1 SGHRS and CDR2 YFSETQ come from the germline V gene. The CDR3 runs to 14 residues. CDR3 loop: CASSAGTGGHEQYF.

The chain combines TRBV5-1 with TRBJ1-1; TCRdb's assignment of TRBD1 cannot be checked, as there is no DNA. This CDR3 spans 14 amino acids. CDR1 SGHRS and CDR2 YFSETQ come from the germline V gene. This chain's CDR3 is CASSRPGQNTEAFF.

V gene TRBV11-1 combines with J gene TRBJ2-3; TCRdb names TRBD2, which stays unverified in the absence of DNA. Germline CDR1 reads SGHAT; CDR2 reads FQDESV (reference sequence). The CDR3 has 12 residues. The CDR3 here is CASSLGTSTQYF.

V is TRBV18 and J is TRBJ1-5. Germline loops: CDR1 KGHSH, CDR2 LQKENI. The CDR3 is 16 amino acids. The chain's CDR3 is CASSPAGWGSNQPRHF.

This sequence joins TRBV20-1 and TRBJ2-7; the D call of TRBD2 rests on TCRdb alone, since no DNA is present to check it. The CDR3 contains 13 residues. The germline V gene encodes CDR1 DFQATT and CDR2 SNEGSKA (reference sequence). The CDR3 sequence: CSAMATSGREQYF.

V is TRBV2 and J is TRBJ1-1. Germline V gene lookup returns CDR1 SNHLY and CDR2 FYNNEI. The CDR3 totals 15 residues. CDR3 sequence: CASSEARVRNTEAFF.

The V gene is TRBV24-1, the J gene TRBJ2-1; TCRdb names TRBD1, which stays unverified in the absence of DNA. Germline V lookup: CDR1 KGHDR, CDR2 SFDVKD. The CDR3 spans 15 residues. This CDR3 is CATSDPRQGANEQFF.

The CDR3 is CASSGLRNEQFF. The rearrangement links TRBV28 to TRBJ2-1. The CDR3 is 12 residues long. CDR1 and CDR2 (germline): MDHEN, SYDVKM.

V gene TRBV2 combines with J gene TRBJ2-5; there is no DNA to check the TCRdb D call of TRBD1. CDR1 and CDR2 (germline): SNHLY, FYNNEI. The CDR3 is made up of 13 amino acids. This CDR3 is CASSEERGKTQYF.

The V gene is TRBV5-1, the J gene TRBJ1-2. This CDR3 has 15 residues. Germline V gene sequence: CDR1 SGHRS, CDR2 YFSETQ. CDR3 sequence reads: CASSLDSGLLYGYTF.

The chain employs TRBV27 and TRBJ2-3. Per the germline V gene, CDR1 is MNHEY and CDR2 is SMNVEV (reference sequence). The CDR3 spans 15 residues. The CDR3 is CASSLSRKFTDTQYF.